This TCR beta chain was found in a study of identifying expanded T cells in peripheral blood. Using immunoSEQ multiplex PCR, the repertoire was profiled, and TCRdb retains in-frame clones only, with some absent. The data contain more than 75,000 clones, roughly 86% of them singletons. CDR1 LNHDA and CDR2 SQIVND come from the germline V gene (reference sequence). The CDR3 runs 17 residues. The germline V and J ends were trimmed by 7 bases and 3 bases, with 22 bases remaining between them. The rearrangement joins TRBV19 to TRBJ1-3; tentative D call: TRBD1 (6 bases). The source material was blood. The TCR originated in a person aged 18 to 75 in good health. CDR3 protein: CASTPRSAGEGGNTIYF. Written as DNA, the CDR3 is TGTGCCAGTACCCCTCGGTCGGCAGGGGAGGGTGGAAACACCATATATTTT. The full variable domain, its missing parts supplied by reference TRBV19 and TRBJ1-3, is DGGITQSPKYLFRKEGQNVTLSCEQNLNHDAMYWYRQDPGQGLRLIYYSQIVNDFQKGDIAEGYSVSREKKESFPLTVTSAQKNPTAFYLCASTPRSAGEGGNTIYFGEGSWLTVV.